This record concerns one T cell receptor (beta chain) sequence. What it binds is unknown. Sequencing used immunoSEQ v3. The protocol was immunoSEQ multiplex PCR, while the TCRdb copy is restricted to in-frame clones and leaves out a portion. The sample holds about 49,000 clones; around three quarters are singletons and the top ten take roughly 16%. This specimen comes from a study of TIL therapy for anti-PD-1-resistant metastatic lung cancer. The overall study: Tumor harvest preceded PD-1/PD-L1 blockade, followed by nivolumab treatment. Median tumor PD-L1 proportion score was roughly 5.8%. Median tumor mutation burden was under 1.9 mutations per megabase.

Study-wide points: Infused TIL clonotypes partially replaced the baseline blood repertoire, then decayed over months.

Germline V gene sequence: CDR1 MDHEN, CDR2 SYDVKM. Trimming removed 2 bases from V and 0 bases from J, with 10 bases in between. This CDR3 is built from 15 residues. Time point of the sample: pre-treatment sample, taken before nivolumab and TIL therapy. This specimen was blood, taken at baseline. The chain couples TRBV28 to TRBJ2-5; D is undetermined. This clonotype was obtained from a man between 65 and 85 years old with non-small cell lung cancer. The CDR3 sequence is CASSLPSRYQETQYF. CDR3 nucleotide sequence: TGTGCCAGCAGTTTACCCTCCAGGTACCAAGAGACCCAGTACTTC.